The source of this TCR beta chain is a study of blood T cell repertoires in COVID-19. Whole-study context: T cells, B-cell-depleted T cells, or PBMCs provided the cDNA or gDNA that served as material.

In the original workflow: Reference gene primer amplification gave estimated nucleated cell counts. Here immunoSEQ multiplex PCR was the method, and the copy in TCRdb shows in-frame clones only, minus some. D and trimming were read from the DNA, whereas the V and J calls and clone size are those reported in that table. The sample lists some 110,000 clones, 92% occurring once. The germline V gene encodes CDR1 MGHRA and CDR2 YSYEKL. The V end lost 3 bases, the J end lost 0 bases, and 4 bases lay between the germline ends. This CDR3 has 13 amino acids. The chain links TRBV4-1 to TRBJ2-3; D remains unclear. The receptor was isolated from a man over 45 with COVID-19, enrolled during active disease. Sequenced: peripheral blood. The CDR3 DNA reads TGCGCCAGCAGCCAGTTAAGCACAGATACGCAGTATTTT. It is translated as CASSQLSTDTQYF.